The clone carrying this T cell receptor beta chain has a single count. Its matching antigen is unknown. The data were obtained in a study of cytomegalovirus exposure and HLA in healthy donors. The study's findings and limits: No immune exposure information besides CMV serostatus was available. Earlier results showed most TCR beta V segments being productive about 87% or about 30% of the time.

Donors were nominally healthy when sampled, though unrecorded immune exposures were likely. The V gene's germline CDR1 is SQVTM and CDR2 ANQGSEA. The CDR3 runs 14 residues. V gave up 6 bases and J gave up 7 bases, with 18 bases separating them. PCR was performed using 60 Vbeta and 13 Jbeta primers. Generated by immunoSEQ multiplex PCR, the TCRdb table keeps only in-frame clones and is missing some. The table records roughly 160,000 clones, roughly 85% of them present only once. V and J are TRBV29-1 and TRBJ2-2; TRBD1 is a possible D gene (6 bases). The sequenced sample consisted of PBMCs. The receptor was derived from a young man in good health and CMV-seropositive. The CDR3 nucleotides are TGCAGCGTAGCCACAGGGTTAGAGGGCGGGGAGCTGTTTTTT. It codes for CSVATGLEGGELFF.